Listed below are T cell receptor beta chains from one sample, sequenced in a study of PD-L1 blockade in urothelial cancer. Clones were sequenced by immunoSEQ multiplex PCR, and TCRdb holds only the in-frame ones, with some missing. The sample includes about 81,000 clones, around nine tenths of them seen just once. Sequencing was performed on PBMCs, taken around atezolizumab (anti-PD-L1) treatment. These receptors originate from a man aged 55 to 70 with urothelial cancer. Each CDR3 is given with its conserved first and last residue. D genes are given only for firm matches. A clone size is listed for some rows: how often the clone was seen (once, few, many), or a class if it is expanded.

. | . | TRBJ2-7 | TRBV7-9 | TGTGCCAGCAGCTTAGTCGGGGGAGACAGGGACGACGAGCAGTACTTC | CASSLVGGDRDDEQYF
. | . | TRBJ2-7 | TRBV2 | TGTGCCAGCAGTGGGACAACTACGTCCTACGAGCAGTACTTC | CASSGTTTSYEQYF
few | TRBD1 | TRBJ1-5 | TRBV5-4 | TGTGCCACCCGACAGGGAATCAATCAGCCCCAGCATTTT | CATRQGINQPQHF
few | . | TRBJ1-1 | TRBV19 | TGTGCCAGTCGGGACTTCTCTGAAGCTTTCTTT | CASRDFSEAFF
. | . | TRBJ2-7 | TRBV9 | TGTGCCAGCAGCGAACAACCGACAGGAGCAGTCTACGAGCAGTACTTC | CASSEQPTGAVYEQYF
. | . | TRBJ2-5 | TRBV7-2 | TGTGCCAGCAGCTTACCTAGACTTGCGGAGACCCAGTACTTC | CASSLPRLAETQYF
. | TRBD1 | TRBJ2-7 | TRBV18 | TGTGCCAGCTCACCCGGGACAGGGTCCTACGAGCAGTACTTC | CASSPGTGSYEQYF
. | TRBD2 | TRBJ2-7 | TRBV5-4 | TGTGCCAGCAGCCCGGGGGGGGCCTACGAGCAGTACTTC | CASSPGGAYEQYF
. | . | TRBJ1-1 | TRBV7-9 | TGTGCCAGCAGGGCGAGTGGGGGGGCCGAAGCTTTCTTT | CASRASGGAEAFF
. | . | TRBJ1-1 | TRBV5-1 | TGCGCCAGCAGCTTTACTGAGAACACTGAAGCTTTCTTT | CASSFTENTEAFF
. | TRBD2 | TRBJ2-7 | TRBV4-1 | TGCGCCAGCAGGTTGCGGGAGGAGAACTACGAGCAGTACTTC | CASRLREENYEQYF
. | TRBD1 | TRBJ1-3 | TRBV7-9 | TGTGCCAGCAGCATCCGGGACAGGGGCTCTGGAAACACCATATATTTT | CASSIRDRGSGNTIYF
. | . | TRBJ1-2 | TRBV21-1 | TGTGCCAGCAGCCCCAGCCGGGGTCGAGGCTACACCTTC | CASSPSRGRGYTF
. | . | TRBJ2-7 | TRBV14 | TGTGCCAGCAGCCAAGGTCTTCGGTACGAGCAGTACTTC | CASSQGLRYEQYF
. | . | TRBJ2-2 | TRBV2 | TGTGCCAGCGGAGGAGGGACCGGGGAGCTGTTTTTT | CASGGGTGELFF
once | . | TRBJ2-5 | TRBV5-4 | TGTGCCAGCAGCTTGGCGGACTACCAAGAGACCCAGTACTTC | CASSLADYQETQYF
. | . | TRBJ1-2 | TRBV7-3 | TGTGCCAGCAGGGAAAAGGGGGGGAACTATGGCTACACCTTC | CASREKGGNYGYTF
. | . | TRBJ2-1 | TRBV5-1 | TGCGCCAGCAGCTTGGTTCTAGCAGGAACGGGTGAGCAGTTCTTC | CASSLVLAGTGEQFF
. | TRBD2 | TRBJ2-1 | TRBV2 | TGTGCCAGCAGGCTCCCAAGGACTAGCGGGAGTGACGTGAATGAGCAGTTCTTC | CASRLPRTSGSDVNEQFF
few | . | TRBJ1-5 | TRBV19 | TGTGCCAGTAGTATCGGGGGTTGGGGCAATCAGCCCCAGCATTTT | CASSIGGWGNQPQHF
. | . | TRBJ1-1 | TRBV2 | TGTGCCAGCTGGGAGGGAAGGACTGAAGCTTTCTTT | CASWEGRTEAFF
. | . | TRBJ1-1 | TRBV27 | TGTGCCAGCAGAATACAGGGTATGATGGCTGAAGCTTTCTTT | CASRIQGMMAEAFF
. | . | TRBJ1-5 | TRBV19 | TGTGCCAGTAGTATCCGAAGGGACATTTTAACTAGCAATCAGCCCCAGCATTTT | CASSIRRDILTSNQPQHF
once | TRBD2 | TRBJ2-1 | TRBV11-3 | TGTGCCAGCAGCTTACTGGAGTCGGCGGGAGTCTACAATGAGCAGTTCTTC | CASSLLESAGVYNEQFF
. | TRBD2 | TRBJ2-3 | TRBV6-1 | TGTGCCAGCAGTTATAGCGGGAGCACAGATACGCAGTATTTT | CASSYSGSTDTQYF
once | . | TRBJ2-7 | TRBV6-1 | TGTGCCAGCAGTGAGCGACAGGATTCCTACGAGCAGTACTTC | CASSERQDSYEQYF
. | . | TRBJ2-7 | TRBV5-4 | TGTGCCAGCAGCTTGTCCCAGGGTAAGGTCTACGAGCAGTACTTC | CASSLSQGKVYEQYF
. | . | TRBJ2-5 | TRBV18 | TGTGCCAGCTCACCACCCCAGGGAGGACTAAAGACCCAGTACTTC | CASSPPQGGLKTQYF
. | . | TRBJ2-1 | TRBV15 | TGTGCCACCAGCGGGGGGAGCTCCTACAATGAGCAGTTCTTC | CATSGGSSYNEQFF
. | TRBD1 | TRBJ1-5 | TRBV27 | TGTGCCAGCAGTCCGACAGGGAGGAGGTATCAGCCCCAGCATTTT | CASSPTGRRYQPQHF
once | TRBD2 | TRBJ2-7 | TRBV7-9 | TGTGCCAGCAGCCTCGGACTAGCGGGAGGGCCGCTGGGCGAGCAGTACTTC | CASSLGLAGGPLGEQYF
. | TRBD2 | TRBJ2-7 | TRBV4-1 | TGCGCCAGCAGCCAGGGCGGACTAGCCTTGAGCTCCTACGAGCAGTACTTC | CASSQGGLALSSYEQYF
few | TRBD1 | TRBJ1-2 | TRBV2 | TGTGCCAGCACTCAGACAGGGTACTATGGCTACACCTTC | CASTQTGYYGYTF
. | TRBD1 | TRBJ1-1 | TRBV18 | TGTGCCAGCTCACCGGGACAGGAGTTGAACACTGAAGCTTTCTTT | CASSPGQELNTEAFF
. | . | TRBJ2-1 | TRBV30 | TGTGCCTGGAGTCACGGGAGTGAGCAGTTCTTC | CAWSHGSEQFF